This TCR beta chain was obtained from a study of blood T cell repertoires in COVID-19 (dated by TCRdb to 2019 to 2021). Concerning the study at large: Collaborator samples came from the United States, Italy and Spain and covered acute and convalescent phases of COVID-19. The prospective study material was composed of cDNA or gDNA derived from T cells, B-cell-depleted T cells, or PBMCs. Where HLA class I and class II types were available, the types were taken from metadata supplied by the sample provider, not from assay-based typing. Sample metadata almost always included a de-identified subject ID, COVID-19 status, age in years and sex. The dataset comprised deeply sampled blood TCRbeta repertoires from subjects exposed to, actively infected with, or recovered from COVID-19. The repertoires were released in a freely available public database meant as a resource for research on the immune response to SARS-CoV-2. Samples were obtained from the ongoing ImmuneRACE study (first 160 participants) and from about 1,300 subjects provided by 6 global collaborators. The investigation overall reported the following: The quantity of clinical and demographic metadata differed by source and by participant and was supplied without curation.

Concerning this clone: Its antigen remains undetermined. Base qualities are missing; no much larger clone stands one base away.

The collaborating institutions used their own protocols to collect whole blood in K2EDTA tubes. For TCRbeta analysis, collaborator samples were shipped as frozen whole blood, as isolated PBMCs, or as DNA extracted from either sample type. CDR1 and CDR2 were assigned from the germline V gene (reference sequence) as SGHNT and YYREEE. Counted from cysteine to phenylalanine, this CDR3 has 14 amino acids. The CDR3 DNA has 42 bases and is translated from base 1. The germline V end is reduced by 4 bases and the J end by 1 base; junction bases left unmatched: 4. TCRbeta CDR3 regions were amplified from genomic DNA by means of the immunoSEQ Assay, a bias-controlled multiplex PCR. On the authors' methods: Nucleated cell counts per sample were estimated from amplification of reference gene primers within the assay. To quantify the absolute abundance of each unique TCRbeta CDR3 rearrangement, sequence reads were collapsed and filtered. For each sample, productive Simpson clonality was calculated by taking the square root of Simpson's diversity index across productive rearrangements. TCRdb carries this immuneACCESS record with in-frame sequences only. Its versions omit some clonotypes, under half of them owing to an unresolved V gene in the studies checked, with the rest unexplained. Clone size and V and J calls were adopted from that table, with D and trimming inferred from the DNA. A total of 150,000 to 200,000 clones appear in this sample, almost 80% of them only once. The ten most abundant clones make up 26% of the sample.

The sequence links TRBV5-4 to TRBJ1-1; the central 7 bases match TRBD1. The sequence derives from a woman in her sixties or seventies with acute or convalescent COVID-19. The sample taken for sequencing was peripheral blood. The bases are TGTGCCAGCAGCCAGCGGACAGGGAACACTGAAGCTTTCTTT. The resulting protein is CASSQRTGNTEAFF.